One sample yielded the 13 T cell receptor beta chains listed below, sequenced in a study of beta chain features in type 1 diabetes. Study results and limitations: In all four CD4+ subsets, TCRB CDR3 length was significantly, moderately reduced in type 1 diabetes.

Since all of the isolated RNA was reverse transcribed, expressed TCRB transcripts were what got sequenced. Assay used: immunoSEQ multiplex PCR; TCRdb lists only in-frame clones, some missing. The sample includes 600,000 to 750,000 clones, around 12% of them seen just once. Antigens of these TCRs are unknown. The sample comprised naive CD4+ T cells from blood. The origin of the receptors is a man aged 25-45 years with type 1 diabetes.

In its sample, this clone was seen a few times. The chain couples TRBV6-1 to TRBJ2-1, with D tentatively TRBD1 or TRBD2 (6 bases each). CDR3 length: 12 amino acids. Germline CDR1 and CDR2: MNHNS and SASEGT. V lost 4 bases and J lost 12, with 13 bases in between. CDR3 protein: CASSATGRGQFF. The DNA for the CDR3 is TGTGCCAGCAGTGCAACAGGGCGGGGGCAGTTCTTC.

The CDR3 bases are TGCGCCAGCAGCGTGAGCACAGATACGCAGTATTTT. The encoded protein is CASSVSTDTQYF. V and J are TRBV5-1 and TRBJ2-3; D gene ambiguous. Per the germline V gene, CDR1 is SGHRS and CDR2 is YFSETQ. The germline V and J ends were trimmed by 4 bases and 0 bases, with 3 bases remaining between them. The CDR3 sequence is 12 residues long.

This clone appeared a few times. J is TRBJ1-5 and V is TRBV18, with D possibly matching TRBD1 (5 bases). Germline V gene lookup returns CDR1 KGHSH and CDR2 LQKENI. Trimming shortened V by 2 bases and J by 3 bases, and 14 bases separated the two germline ends. This CDR3 spans 16 amino acids. The CDR3 reads CASSPAGSGNNQPQHF. For the CDR3, the DNA is TGTGCCAGCTCACCAGCGGGATCAGGGAACAATCAGCCCCAGCATTTT.

The table lists this clone with a few counts. The chain joins TRBV7-2 to TRBJ2-5; the D is unclear. V dropped 1 base and J dropped 1 base, with 13 bases sitting between them. The CDR3 is 16 residues long. CDR1 and CDR2 (germline): SGHTA, FQGNSA. DNA for the CDR3: TGTGCCAGCAGCTTAGGAGGCGGACGAGGCCAAGAGACCCAGTACTTC. Translated: CASSLGGGRGQETQYF.

This chain uses TRBV7-2 with TRBJ2-7; 9 bases agree with TRBD1. V lost 5 bases to trimming and J lost 4 bases; unmatched junction nucleotides: 3. CDR3 length: 13 residues. Germline lookup yields CDR1 SGHTA and CDR2 FQGNSA. DNA of the CDR3: TGTGCCAGCAGCCGGGACAGGGTATACGAGCAGTACTTC. Its protein product is CASSRDRVYEQYF.

V is TRBV18 and J is TRBJ2-3, with unresolved D. The CDR3 contains 15 residues. The V end lost 0 bases, the J end lost 0 bases, and 7 bases lay between the germline ends. Germline V gene data show CDR1 as KGHSH and CDR2 as LQKENI. The CDR3 reads CASSPPRVSTDTQYF. The CDR3 bases are TGTGCCAGCTCACCACCAAGGGTCAGCACAGATACGCAGTATTTT.

The V and J genes are TRBV18 and TRBJ2-4; the match to TRBD1 covers 12 bases. Trimming cost V 2 bases and J 8 bases; bases outside gene matches: 4. The germline CDR1 and CDR2 sequences are KGHSH and LQKENI. The CDR3 runs 15 residues. The CDR3 region has the DNA TGTGCCAGCTCACCATCGGGACAGGGGGCAGACATTCAGTACTTC. Its translation: CASSPSGQGADIQYF.

This clone has a handful of counts. The V gene is TRBV2, the J gene TRBJ2-7, with 7 bases fitting TRBD1. Trimming cost V 6 bases and J 4 bases; bases outside gene matches: 3. The CDR3 consists of 12 residues. The V gene's germline CDR1 is SNHLY and CDR2 FYNNEI. The CDR3 protein is CASRDRYYEQYF. In DNA form, the CDR3 reads TGTGCCAGCAGGGACAGGTATTACGAGCAGTACTTC.

CDR3 region: CASSLETVGYTF. DNA of the CDR3: TGTGCCAGCAGCTTAGAGACTGTTGGCTACACCTTC. The rearrangement links TRBV11-2 to TRBJ1-2; no clear D. Germline CDR1 and CDR2: SGHAT and FQNNGV. Trimming cost V 0 bases and J 7 bases, with 6 bases left between them. The length of the CDR3 is 12 residues.

This rearrangement joins TRBV9 to TRBJ2-5, with 8 bases identical to TRBD2. Germline V gene lookup returns CDR1 SGDLS and CDR2 YYNGEE. This CDR3 spans 15 amino acids. Germline trimming cut 0 bases from V and 2 bases from J; bases unmatched to any gene: 3. The CDR3 reads CASSVVGTRQETQYF. Here the CDR3 DNA reads TGTGCCAGCAGCGTAGTAGGGACTAGGCAAGAGACCCAGTACTTC.

This sequence joins TRBV28 and TRBJ1-6, with D maybe TRBD1 (5 bases). Trimming pared 5 bases from V and 0 bases from J, leaving 14 bases between. Germline CDR1 reads MDHEN; CDR2 reads SYDVKM. This CDR3 is 17 amino acids long. The CDR3 sequence is CASSDYRKSSYNSPLHF. DNA of the CDR3: TGTGCCAGCAGTGATTACAGGAAAAGCTCCTATAATTCACCCCTCCACTTT.

V gene TRBV7-9 combines with J gene TRBJ1-5; 7 nucleotides match TRBD1. CDR3 length: 14 residues. Per germline, CDR1 SEHNR and CDR2 FQNEAQ (reference sequence). J lost 4 bases, V lost 6 bases, and 6 bases had no gene match. The DNA for the CDR3 is TGTGCCAGCAGTCCCGACAGGGCTAATCAGCCCCAGCATTTT. This translates into CASSPDRANQPQHF.

The rearrangement uses TRBV29-1 and TRBJ1-5; weak D call: TRBD1 (6 bases). Germline V gives CDR1 SQVTM, CDR2 ANQGSEA. CDR3 size: 15 residues. Between the trimmed V and J ends, which lost 6 bases and 4 bases, there was a span of 19 bases. CDR3 loop: CSVAAEGGGNQPQHF. The CDR3 DNA is TGCAGCGTCGCCGCGGAGGGGGGTGGTAATCAGCCCCAGCATTTT.